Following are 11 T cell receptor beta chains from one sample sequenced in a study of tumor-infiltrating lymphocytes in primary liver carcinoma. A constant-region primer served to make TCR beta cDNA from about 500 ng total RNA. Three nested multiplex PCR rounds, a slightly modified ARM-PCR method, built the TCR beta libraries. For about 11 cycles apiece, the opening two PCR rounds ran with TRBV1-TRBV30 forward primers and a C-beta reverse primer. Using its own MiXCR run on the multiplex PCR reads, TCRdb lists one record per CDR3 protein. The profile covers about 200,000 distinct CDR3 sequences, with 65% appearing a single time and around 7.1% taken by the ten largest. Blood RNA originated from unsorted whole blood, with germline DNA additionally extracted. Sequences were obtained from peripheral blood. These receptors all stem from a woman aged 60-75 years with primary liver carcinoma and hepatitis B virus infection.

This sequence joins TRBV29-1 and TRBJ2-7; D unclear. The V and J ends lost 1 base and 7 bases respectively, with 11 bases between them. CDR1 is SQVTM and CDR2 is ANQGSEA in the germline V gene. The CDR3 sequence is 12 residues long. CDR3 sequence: CSVEVGANEQYF. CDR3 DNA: TGCAGCGTTGAAGTGGGCGCCAATGAGCAGTACTTC.

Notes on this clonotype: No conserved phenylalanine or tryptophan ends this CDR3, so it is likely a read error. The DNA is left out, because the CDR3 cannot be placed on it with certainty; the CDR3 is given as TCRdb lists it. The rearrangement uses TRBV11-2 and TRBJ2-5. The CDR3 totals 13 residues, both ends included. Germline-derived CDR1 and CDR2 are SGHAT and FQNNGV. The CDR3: CAGSLHGCGDPVL.

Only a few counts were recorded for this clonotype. The chain's CDR3 is CASSFRAIGAHEQYF. CDR3 coding DNA: TGTGCCAGCAGCTTTAGGGCGATAGGCGCCCACGAGCAGTACTTC. The genes are TRBV5-8 and TRBJ2-7; D gene ambiguous. This CDR3 comprises 15 residues. Germline values: CDR1 SGHTS, CDR2 YDEGEE. V lost 2 bases and J lost 5, with 17 bases in between.

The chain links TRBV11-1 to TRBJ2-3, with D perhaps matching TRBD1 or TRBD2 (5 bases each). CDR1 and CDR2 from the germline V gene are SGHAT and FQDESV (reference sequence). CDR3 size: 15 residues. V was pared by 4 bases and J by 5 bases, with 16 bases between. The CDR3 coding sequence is TGTGCCAGCAGCTCCCGACAGAGGGACGGAGATACGCAGTATTTT. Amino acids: CASSSRQRDGDTQYF. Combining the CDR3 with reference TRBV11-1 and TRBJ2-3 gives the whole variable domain EAEVAQSPRYKITEKSQAVAFWCDPISGHATLYWYRQILGQGPELLVQFQDESVVDDSQLPKDRFSAERLKGVDSTLKIQPAELGDSAMYLCASSSRQRDGDTQYFGPGTRLTVL.

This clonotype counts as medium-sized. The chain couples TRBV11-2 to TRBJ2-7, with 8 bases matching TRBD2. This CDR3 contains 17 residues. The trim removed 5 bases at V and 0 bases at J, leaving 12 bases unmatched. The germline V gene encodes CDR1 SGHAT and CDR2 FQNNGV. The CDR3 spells CASSPDFPREGSYEQYF. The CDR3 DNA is TGTGCCAGCAGCCCCGACTTCCCTCGGGAGGGCTCCTACGAGCAGTACTTC.

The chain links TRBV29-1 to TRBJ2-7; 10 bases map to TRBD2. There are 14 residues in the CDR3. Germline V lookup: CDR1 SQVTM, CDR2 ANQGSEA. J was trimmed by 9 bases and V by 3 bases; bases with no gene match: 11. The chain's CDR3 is CSVDQAGGRHGQYF. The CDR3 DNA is TGCAGCGTTGATCAAGCGGGAGGGCGGCACGGGCAGTACTTC.

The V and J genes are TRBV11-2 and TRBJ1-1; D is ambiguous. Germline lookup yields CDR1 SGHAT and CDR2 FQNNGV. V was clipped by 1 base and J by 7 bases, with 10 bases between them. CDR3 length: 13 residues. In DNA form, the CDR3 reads TGTGCCAGCAGCTTAGTTGTGAGCCTTGAAGCTTTCTTT. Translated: CASSLVVSLEAFF.

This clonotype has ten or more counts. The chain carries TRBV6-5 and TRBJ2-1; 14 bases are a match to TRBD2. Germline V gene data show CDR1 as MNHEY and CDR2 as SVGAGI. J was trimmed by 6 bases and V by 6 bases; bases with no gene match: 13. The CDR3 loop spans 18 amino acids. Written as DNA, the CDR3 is TGTGCCAGCAGACCGACTAGCGGGAGGGGTAAAGTGGGCAATGAGCAGTTCTTC. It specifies CASRPTSGRGKVGNEQFF.

For the CDR3, the DNA is TGCAGCGTTGAAGAATATGACGCAGATACGCAGTATTTT. This translates into CSVEEYDADTQYF. The chain couples TRBV29-1 to TRBJ2-3; D gene ambiguous. CDR3 length: 13 residues. The V and J ends lost 0 bases and 4 bases respectively, with 8 bases between them. CDR1 and CDR2 (germline): SQVTM, ANQGSEA.

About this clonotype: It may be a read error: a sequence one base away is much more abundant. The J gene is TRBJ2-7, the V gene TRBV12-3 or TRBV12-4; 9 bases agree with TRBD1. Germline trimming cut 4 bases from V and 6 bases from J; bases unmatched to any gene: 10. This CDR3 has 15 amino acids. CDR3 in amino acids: CASSSTGTGNCEQYF. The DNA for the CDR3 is TGTGCCAGCAGTTCAACCGGGACAGGGAACTGCGAGCAGTACTTC.

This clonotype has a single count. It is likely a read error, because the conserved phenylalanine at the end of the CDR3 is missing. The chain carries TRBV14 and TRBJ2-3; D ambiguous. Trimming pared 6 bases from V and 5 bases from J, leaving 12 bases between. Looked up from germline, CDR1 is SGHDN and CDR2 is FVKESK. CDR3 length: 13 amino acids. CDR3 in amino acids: CASSPSLIDTQYL. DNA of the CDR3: TGTGCCAGCAGTCCCTCGCTAATAGATACGCAGTATCTT.